The source of this T cell receptor (beta chain) is a study of cytomegalovirus exposure and HLA in healthy donors. Study-wide findings and caveats: The investigators catalogued 150 or so TCR beta chains as cytomegalovirus-associated.

This PCR relied on a set of 60 Vbeta primers and 13 Jbeta primers. The repertoire was sequenced with immunoSEQ multiplex PCR; TCRdb's copy has only in-frame clones and lacks some. The sample has some 160,000 clones; approximately 68% are singletons. V gave up 5 bases and J gave up 8 bases; unmatched junction bases: 7. Germline loops: CDR1 SGHAT, CDR2 FQNNGV. The CDR3 contains 15 residues. In its sample, this clone was seen a few times. Antigen unknown. The chain couples TRBV11-2 to TRBJ2-1; 12 bases agree with TRBD1. The sequence came from a man aged 60 to 69 in good health and CMV-seronegative. What was sequenced was PBMCs. The CDR3 bases are TGTGCCAGCAGCCCTCGGGACAGGGGGCGATATGAGCAGTTCTTC. Its protein is CASSPRDRGRYEQFF.